This T cell receptor (beta chain) was recorded in a study of shared clonotypes between healthy human individuals. Whole-study context: CD4 naive and memory got three plates each, CD8 naive two, CD8 memory one.

Every subset's genomic DNA went evenly onto several immunoSEQ plates. Sequencing used immunoSEQ multiplex PCR; TCRdb keeps in-frame clones, though not all of them. The top ten clones hold 0.9% to 1.4% of a sample with about 2 million clones, about 95% of them seen once. CDR3 length: 18 amino acids. The germline CDR1 and CDR2 sequences are ENHRY and SYGVKD. J lost 0 bases, V lost 3 bases, and 4 bases had no gene match. Only CD45RO-negative cells positively selected for CCR7 counted as naive CD8 cells, so terminally differentiated effector memory CD45RA+ cells were excluded. This TCR derives from a man between 18 and 29 years old in good health. Sequenced material: naive CD8+ T cells sorted from blood. This chain links TRBV10-3 with TRBJ2-2; 13 positions match TRBD2. The CDR3 spells CAISDRTSGGSNTGELFF. The DNA for the CDR3 is TGTGCCATCAGTGACCGGACTAGCGGGGGTTCGAACACCGGGGAGCTGTTTTTT.